This T cell receptor (beta chain) stems from a study of response to subunit inactivated influenza vaccine. The CDR3 consists of 13 residues. V was clipped by 4 bases and J by 5 bases, with 12 bases between them. Germline lookup yields CDR1 SGHTA and CDR2 FQGNSA. Only a few counts were recorded for this clonotype. One entry per CDR3 protein, called by TCRdb with MiXCR from the RT-PCR reads. The sample lists over 800,000 distinct CDR3 sequences; 21% were seen once. This specimen was PBMCs from blood, taken roughly 5 days after vaccination. The chain couples TRBV7-2 to TRBJ2-7, with D possibly matching TRBD1 (6 bases). This clonotype was sampled from a man aged 45-60 years who received an inactivated influenza vaccine. The CDR3 region is CASSSPGTNEQYF. The CDR3 DNA reads as TGTGCCAGCAGCTCACCCGGGACAAACGAGCAGTACTTC.